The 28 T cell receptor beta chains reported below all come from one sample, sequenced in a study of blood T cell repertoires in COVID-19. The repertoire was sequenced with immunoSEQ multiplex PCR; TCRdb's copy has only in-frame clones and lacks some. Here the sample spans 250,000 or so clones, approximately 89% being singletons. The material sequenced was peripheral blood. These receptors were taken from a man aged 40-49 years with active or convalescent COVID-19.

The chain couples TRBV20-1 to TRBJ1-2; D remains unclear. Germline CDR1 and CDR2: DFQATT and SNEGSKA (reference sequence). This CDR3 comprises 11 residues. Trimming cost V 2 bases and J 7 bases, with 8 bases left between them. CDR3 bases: TGCAGTGCTAGACCCTCCTCTGGCTACACCTTC. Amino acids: CSARPSSGYTF.

The CDR3 DNA reads TGTGCCAGCAGCGCAGGGGTGAGCAATCAGCCCCAGCATTTT. Translated, it gives CASSAGVSNQPQHF. The chain carries TRBV2 and TRBJ1-5, with TRBD1 as a possible D gene (6 bases). The V gene lost 6 bases and the J gene lost 1 base, with 10 bases spanning the gap. Germline V CDR1 and CDR2: SNHLY, FYNNEI. The CDR3 length is 14 residues. Combining the CDR3 with reference TRBV2 and TRBJ1-5 gives the whole variable domain EPEVTQTPSHQVTQMGQEVILRCVPISNHLYFYWYRQILGQKVEFLVSFYNNEISEKSEIFDDQFSVERPDGSNFTLKIRSTKLEDSAMYFCASSAGVSNQPQHFGDGTRLSIL.

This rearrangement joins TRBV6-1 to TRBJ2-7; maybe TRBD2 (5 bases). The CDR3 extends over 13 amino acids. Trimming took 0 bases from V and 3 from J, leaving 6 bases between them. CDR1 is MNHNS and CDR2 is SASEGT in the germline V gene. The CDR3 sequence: CASSEAAGYEQYF. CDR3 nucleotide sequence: TGTGCCAGCAGTGAAGCGGCGGGCTACGAGCAGTACTTC.

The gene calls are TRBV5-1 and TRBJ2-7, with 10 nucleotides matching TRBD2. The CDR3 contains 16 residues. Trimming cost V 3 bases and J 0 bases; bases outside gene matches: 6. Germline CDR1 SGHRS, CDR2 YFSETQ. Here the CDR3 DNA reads TGCGCCAGCAGCTCGGGACTAGCGCTGAGCTCCTACGAGCAGTACTTC. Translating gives CASSSGLALSSYEQYF.

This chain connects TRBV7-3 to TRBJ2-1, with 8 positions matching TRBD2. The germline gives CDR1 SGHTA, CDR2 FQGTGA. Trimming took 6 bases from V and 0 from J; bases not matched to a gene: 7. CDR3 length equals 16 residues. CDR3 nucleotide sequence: TGTGCCAGCAGGTCACCCGGGAGGGCCTCCTACAATGAGCAGTTCTTC. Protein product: CASRSPGRASYNEQFF. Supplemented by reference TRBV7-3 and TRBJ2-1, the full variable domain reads GAGVSQTPSNKVTEKGKYVELRCDPISGHTALYWYRQSLGQGPEFLIYFQGTGAADDSGLPNDRFFAVRPEGSVSTLKIQRTERGDSAVYLCASRSPGRASYNEQFFGPGTRLTVL.

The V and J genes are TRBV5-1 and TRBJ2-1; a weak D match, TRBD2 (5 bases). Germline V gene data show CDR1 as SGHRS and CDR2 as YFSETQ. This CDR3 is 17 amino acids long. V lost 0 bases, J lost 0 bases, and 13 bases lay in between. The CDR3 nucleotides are TGCGCCAGCAGCTTGGCCAGGTGGACTGACTCCTACAATGAGCAGTTCTTC. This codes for CASSLARWTDSYNEQFF.

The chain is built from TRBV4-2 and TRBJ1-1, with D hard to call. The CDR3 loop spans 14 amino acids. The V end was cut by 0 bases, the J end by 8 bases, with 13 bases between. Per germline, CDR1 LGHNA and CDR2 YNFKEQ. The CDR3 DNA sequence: TGTGCCAGCAGCCAAGAGAGGGTGGGCCAAGAAGCTTTCTTT. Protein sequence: CASSQERVGQEAFF.

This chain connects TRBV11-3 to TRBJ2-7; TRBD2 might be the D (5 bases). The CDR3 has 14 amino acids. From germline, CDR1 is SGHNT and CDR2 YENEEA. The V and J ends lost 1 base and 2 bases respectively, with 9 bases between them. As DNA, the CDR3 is TGTGCCAGCAGCTTAGTCGGGGAAACCTACGAGCAGTACTTC. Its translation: CASSLVGETYEQYF. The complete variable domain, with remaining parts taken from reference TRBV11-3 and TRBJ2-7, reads EAGVVQSPRYKIIEKKQPVAFWCNPISGHNTLYWYLQNLGQGPELLIRYENEEAVDDSQLPKDRFSAERLKGVDSTLKIQPAELGDSAVYLCASSLVGETYEQYFGPGTRLTVT.

The CDR3 bases are TGTGCCAGCAACAGGGAAAACAATGAGCAGTTCTTC. Its translation: CASNRENNEQFF. The genes are TRBV12-3 or TRBV12-4 and TRBJ2-1; a weak D match, TRBD1 (6 bases). The CDR3 consists of 12 residues. The ends were cut back, 7 bases at V and 5 bases at J, with 9 bases in the middle.

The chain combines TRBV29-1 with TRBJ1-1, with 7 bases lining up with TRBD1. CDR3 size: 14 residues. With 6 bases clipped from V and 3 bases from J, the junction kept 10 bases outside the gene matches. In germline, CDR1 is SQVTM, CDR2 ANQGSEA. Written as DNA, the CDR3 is TGCAGCGTCACTAACAGGGGCGCGGACACTGAAGCTTTCTTT. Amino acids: CSVTNRGADTEAFF.

CDR3 coding DNA: TGTGCCAGCAGCTCCGGACAGGGAGTTAGCAATCAGCCCCAGCATTTT. Translation: CASSSGQGVSNQPQHF. The gene calls are TRBV7-9 and TRBJ1-5; TRBD1 aligns across 8 bases. J gave up 0 bases and V 4 bases, and 5 bases lay outside the gene matches. This CDR3 comprises 16 residues. Germline V gene data show CDR1 as SEHNR and CDR2 as FQNEAQ (reference sequence).

CDR3 DNA sequence: TGTGCCAGCAGTTTGGGGACAGGGAATATCCCTGAAGCTTTCTTT. This gives the protein CASSLGTGNIPEAFF. The rearrangement links TRBV28 to TRBJ1-1; 9 bases line up with TRBD1. Germline-derived CDR1 and CDR2 are MDHEN and SYDVKM. The CDR3 is 15 residues long. V shed 3 bases and J 6 bases; nucleotides not matched to a gene: 8.

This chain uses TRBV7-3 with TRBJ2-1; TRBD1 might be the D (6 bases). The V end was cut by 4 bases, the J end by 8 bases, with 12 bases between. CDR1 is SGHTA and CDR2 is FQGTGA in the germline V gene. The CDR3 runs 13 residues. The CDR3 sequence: CASSSLQGDEQFF. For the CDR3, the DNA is TGTGCCAGCAGCTCCTTACAGGGAGATGAGCAGTTCTTC.

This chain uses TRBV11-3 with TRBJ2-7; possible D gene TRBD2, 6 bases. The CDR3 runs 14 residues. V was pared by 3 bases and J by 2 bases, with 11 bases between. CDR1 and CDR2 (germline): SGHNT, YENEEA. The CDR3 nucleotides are TGTGCCAGCAGCTTGGGGCGGACTACCTACGAGCAGTACTTC. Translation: CASSLGRTTYEQYF.

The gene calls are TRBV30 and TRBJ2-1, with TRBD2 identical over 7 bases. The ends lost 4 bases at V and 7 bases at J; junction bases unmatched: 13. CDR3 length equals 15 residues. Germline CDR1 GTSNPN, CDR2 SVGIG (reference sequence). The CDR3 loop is CAWTASPTSVNEQFF. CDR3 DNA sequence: TGTGCCTGGACCGCCAGTCCAACTAGCGTAAATGAGCAGTTCTTC.

The CDR3 sequence: CASSLDWSQTQYF. The CDR3 DNA reads TGTGCCAGCAGTCTCGACTGGAGCCAGACCCAGTACTTC. The chain joins TRBV2 to TRBJ2-5; D not certain. The CDR3 runs 13 residues. Trimming removed 5 bases from V and 6 bases from J, with 13 bases in between. Per germline, CDR1 SNHLY and CDR2 FYNNEI.

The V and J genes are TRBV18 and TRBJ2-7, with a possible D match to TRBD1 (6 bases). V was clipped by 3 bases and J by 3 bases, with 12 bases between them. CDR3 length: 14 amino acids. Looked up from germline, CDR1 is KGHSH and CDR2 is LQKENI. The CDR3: CASSPGQILYEQYF. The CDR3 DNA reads TGTGCCAGCTCACCGGGACAAATACTCTACGAGCAGTACTTC. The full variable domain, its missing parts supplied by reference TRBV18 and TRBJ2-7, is NAGVMQNPRHLVRRRGQEARLRCSPMKGHSHVYWYRQLPEEGLKFMVYLQKENIIDESGMPKERFSAEFPKEGPSILRIQQVVRGDSAAYFCASSPGQILYEQYFGPGTRLTVT.

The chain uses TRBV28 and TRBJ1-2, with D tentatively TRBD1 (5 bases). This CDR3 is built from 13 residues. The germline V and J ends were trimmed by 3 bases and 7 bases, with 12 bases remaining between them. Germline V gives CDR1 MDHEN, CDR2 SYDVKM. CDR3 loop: CASSFTTRGGYTF. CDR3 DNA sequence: TGTGCCAGCAGTTTCACGACAAGGGGTGGCTACACCTTC.

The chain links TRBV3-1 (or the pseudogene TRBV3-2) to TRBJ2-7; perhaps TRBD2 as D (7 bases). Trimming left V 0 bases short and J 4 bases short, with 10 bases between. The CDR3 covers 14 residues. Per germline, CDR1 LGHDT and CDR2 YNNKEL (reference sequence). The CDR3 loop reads CASSQDGGPYEQYF. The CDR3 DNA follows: TGTGCCAGCAGCCAAGACGGGGGGCCTTACGAGCAGTACTTC.

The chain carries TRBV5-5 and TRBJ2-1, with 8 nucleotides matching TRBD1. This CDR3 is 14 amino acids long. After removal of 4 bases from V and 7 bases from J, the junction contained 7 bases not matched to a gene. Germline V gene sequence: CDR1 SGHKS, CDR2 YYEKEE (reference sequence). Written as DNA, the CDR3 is TGTGCCAGCAGCCGAGACGACAGGGGAAATGAGCAGTTCTTC. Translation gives CASSRDDRGNEQFF.

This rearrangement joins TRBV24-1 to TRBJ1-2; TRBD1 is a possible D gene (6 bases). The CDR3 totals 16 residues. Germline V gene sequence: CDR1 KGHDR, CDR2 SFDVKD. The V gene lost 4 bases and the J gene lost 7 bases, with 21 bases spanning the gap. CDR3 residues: CATSDTTRPGQTGYTF. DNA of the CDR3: TGTGCCACCAGTGACACAACCCGACCGGGACAAACTGGCTACACCTTC.

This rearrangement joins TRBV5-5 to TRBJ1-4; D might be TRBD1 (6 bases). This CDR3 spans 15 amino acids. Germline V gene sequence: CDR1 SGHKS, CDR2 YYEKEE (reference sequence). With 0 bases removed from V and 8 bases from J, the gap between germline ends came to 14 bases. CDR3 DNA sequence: TGTGCCAGCAGCTTGGCAGGGACAATAAACGAAAAACTGTTTTTT. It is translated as CASSLAGTINEKLFF.

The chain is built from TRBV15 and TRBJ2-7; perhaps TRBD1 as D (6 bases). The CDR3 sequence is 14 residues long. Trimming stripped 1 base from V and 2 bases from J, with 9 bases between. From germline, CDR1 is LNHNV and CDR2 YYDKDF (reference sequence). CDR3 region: CATSRGRGPYEQYF. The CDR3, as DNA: TGTGCCACCAGCAGAGGCAGGGGCCCCTACGAGCAGTACTTC.

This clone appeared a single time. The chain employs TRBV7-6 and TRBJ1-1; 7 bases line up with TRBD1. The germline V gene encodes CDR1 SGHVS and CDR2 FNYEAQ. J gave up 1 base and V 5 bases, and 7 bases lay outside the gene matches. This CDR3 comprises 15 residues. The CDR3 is CASSARQGPNTEAFF. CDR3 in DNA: TGTGCCAGCAGCGCGAGACAGGGCCCGAACACTGAAGCTTTCTTT. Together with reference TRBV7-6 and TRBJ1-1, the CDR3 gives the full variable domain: GAGVSQSPRYKVTKRGQDVALRCDPISGHVSLYWYRQALGQGPEFLTYFNYEAQQDKSGLPNDRFSAERPEGSISTLTIQRTEQRDSAMYRCASSARQGPNTEAFFGQGTRLTVV.

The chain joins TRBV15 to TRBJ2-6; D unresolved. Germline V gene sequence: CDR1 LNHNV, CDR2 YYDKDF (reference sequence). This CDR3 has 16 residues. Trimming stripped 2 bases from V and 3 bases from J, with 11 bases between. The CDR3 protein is CATSRTSSGGANVLTF. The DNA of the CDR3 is TGTGCCACCAGCAGAACCTCCTCCGGTGGGGCCAACGTCCTGACTTTC.

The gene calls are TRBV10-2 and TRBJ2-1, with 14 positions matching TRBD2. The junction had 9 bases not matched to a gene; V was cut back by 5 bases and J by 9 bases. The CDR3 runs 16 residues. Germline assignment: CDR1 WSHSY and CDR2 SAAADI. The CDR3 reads CASSLPGLAGVVEQFF. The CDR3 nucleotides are TGCGCCAGCAGTTTACCGGGACTAGCGGGGGTTGTTGAGCAGTTCTTC.

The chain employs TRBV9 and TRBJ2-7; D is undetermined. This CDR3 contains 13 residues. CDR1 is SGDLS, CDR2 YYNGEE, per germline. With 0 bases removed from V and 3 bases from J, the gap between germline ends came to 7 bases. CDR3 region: CASSVVPDYEQYF. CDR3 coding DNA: TGTGCCAGCAGCGTAGTTCCAGACTACGAGCAGTACTTC. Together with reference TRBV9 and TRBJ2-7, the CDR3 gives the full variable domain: DSGVTQTPKHLITATGQRVTLRCSPRSGDLSVYWYQQSLDQGLQFLIQYYNGEERAKGNILERFSAQQFPDLHSELNLSSLELGDSALYFCASSVVPDYEQYFGPGTRLTVT.

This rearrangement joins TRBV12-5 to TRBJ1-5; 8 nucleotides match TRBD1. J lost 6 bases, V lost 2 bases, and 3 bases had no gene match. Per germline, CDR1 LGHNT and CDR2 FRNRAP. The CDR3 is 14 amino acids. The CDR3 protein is CASGLQGARQPQHF. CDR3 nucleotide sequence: TGTGCTAGTGGTTTGCAGGGGGCTCGTCAGCCCCAGCATTTT.